A selection of T cell receptor beta chains follows, all from one sample in a study of T cells in Graves' hyperthyroidism and ophthalmopathy. TCRdb processed the multiplex PCR reads anew with MiXCR; each CDR3 protein has one entry. Here the sample spans approximately 510,000 distinct CDR3 sequences, 20% being singletons. Sequencing used blood. These receptors were collected from a man between 18 and 35 years old with Graves' hyperthyroidism. The CDR3 runs from the conserved cysteine through the conserved F or W. The D gene is left open where the match is weak. Clone size is shown for a subset of rows, as once, few, many or a class of expanded clone.

d_gene: .
j_gene: TRBJ2-7
v_gene: TRBV9
abundance: few
CDR3nt: TGTGCCAGCAGCGTAGCGGGAGAACCCGGGTATTACGAGCAGTACTTC
CDR3aa: CASSVAGEPGYYEQYF

d_gene: .
j_gene: TRBJ2-7
v_gene: TRBV28
abundance: many
CDR3nt: TGTGCCTCGGGGCAGAACCAGTTCGAGCAGTACTTC
CDR3aa: CASGQNQFEQYF

d_gene: .
j_gene: TRBJ2-4
v_gene: TRBV6-1
abundance: many
CDR3nt: TGTGCCAGCAGTGAAGCGCTCGGAACCATTCAGTACTTC
CDR3aa: CASSEALGTIQYF

d_gene: TRBD1
j_gene: TRBJ1-2
v_gene: TRBV12-3/TRBV12-4
abundance: many
CDR3nt: TGTGCCAGCAGCCCAACAGGGGGGAACTATGGCTACACCTTC
CDR3aa: CASSPTGGNYGYTF

d_gene: TRBD2
j_gene: TRBJ2-7
v_gene: TRBV5-1
abundance: few
CDR3nt: TGCGCCAGCAGCTTCGGTAGCGGGAGGATCTACGAGCAGTACTTC
CDR3aa: CASSFGSGRIYEQYF

d_gene: TRBD1
j_gene: TRBJ2-7
v_gene: TRBV7-8
abundance: many
CDR3nt: TGTGCCAGCAGCCCACGCCGAGGACAGGGCTCCTACGAGCAGTACTTC
CDR3aa: CASSPRRGQGSYEQYF

d_gene: TRBD1
j_gene: TRBJ1-2
v_gene: TRBV28
abundance: many
CDR3nt: TGTGCCAGCAGTCCAGACAGGGGGCTGGGGTATGGCTACACCTTC
CDR3aa: CASSPDRGLGYGYTF

d_gene: .
j_gene: TRBJ2-7
v_gene: TRBV28
abundance: many
CDR3nt: TGTGCCAGCAGTTTAATTGAAGCGGTGGGCGGGGACGAGCAGTACTTC
CDR3aa: CASSLIEAVGGDEQYF

d_gene: .
j_gene: TRBJ1-5
v_gene: TRBV12-3/TRBV12-4
abundance: many
CDR3nt: TGTGCCAGCAGTTTAGGCCGATCGAGCAATCAGCCCCAGCATTTT
CDR3aa: CASSLGRSSNQPQHF

d_gene: TRBD1
j_gene: TRBJ1-1
v_gene: TRBV7-9
abundance: many
CDR3nt: TGTGCCAGCAGCTTTGACAGGGAAAACACTGAAGCTTTCTTT
CDR3aa: CASSFDRENTEAFF

d_gene: .
j_gene: TRBJ2-1
v_gene: TRBV6-1
abundance: many
CDR3nt: TGTGCCAGCAGTGAAGAGGTGTCTAGCATACTCTTC
CDR3aa: CASSEEVSSILF

d_gene: .
j_gene: TRBJ1-6
v_gene: TRBV7-8
abundance: .
CDR3nt: TGTGCCAGCAGCCCGCAGGGGCCATTAAGCTCCTATAATTCACCCCTCCACTTT
CDR3aa: CASSPQGPLSSYNSPLHF

d_gene: .
j_gene: TRBJ2-4
v_gene: TRBV4-1
abundance: few
CDR3nt: TGCGCCAGCAGCCAAGTTGGGGCCCGGGGTGGGGTGGGCATTCAGTACTTC
CDR3aa: CASSQVGARGGVGIQYF

d_gene: .
j_gene: TRBJ1-1
v_gene: TRBV12-5
abundance: many
CDR3nt: TGTGCTAGTGGCCGGGGTTCGGGGGCGGGGGGCACTGAAGCTTTCTTT
CDR3aa: CASGRGSGAGGTEAFF

d_gene: .
j_gene: TRBJ2-7
v_gene: TRBV4-2
abundance: many
CDR3nt: TGTGCCAGCAGCCAAGATTTCACCTACGAGCAGTACTTC
CDR3aa: CASSQDFTYEQYF

d_gene: TRBD1
j_gene: TRBJ1-2
v_gene: TRBV6-1
abundance: .
CDR3nt: TGTGCCAGCAGTGTCCCGGGACAGGGGTATGGCTACACCTTC
CDR3aa: CASSVPGQGYGYTF

d_gene: TRBD1
j_gene: TRBJ2-7
v_gene: TRBV20-1
abundance: many
CDR3nt: TGCAGTGCTACGGACAGGGCAAGAACCTACGAGCAGTACTTC
CDR3aa: CSATDRARTYEQYF

d_gene: TRBD1
j_gene: TRBJ2-7
v_gene: TRBV12-3/TRBV12-4
abundance: many
CDR3nt: TGTGCCAGCAGACGCTCCCTTGGACAGGGGAGCGAGCAGTACTTC
CDR3aa: CASRRSLGQGSEQYF

d_gene: TRBD1
j_gene: TRBJ2-7
v_gene: TRBV30
abundance: .
CDR3nt: TGTGCCTGGAGTAGGGGTGGGACAGTCAACGAGCAGTACTTC
CDR3aa: CAWSRGGTVNEQYF

d_gene: TRBD1
j_gene: TRBJ1-1
v_gene: TRBV20-1
abundance: many
CDR3nt: TGCAGTGCTAGATCTGATTTGACAGGGGGGAGGGCTGAAGCTTTCTTT
CDR3aa: CSARSDLTGGRAEAFF

d_gene: .
j_gene: TRBJ1-5
v_gene: TRBV18
abundance: .
CDR3nt: TGTGCCAGCTCTCGGGATCGGGGTAGTCCCCAGCATTTT
CDR3aa: CASSRDRGSPQHF

d_gene: .
j_gene: TRBJ1-5
v_gene: TRBV19
abundance: many
CDR3nt: TGTGCCAGTAGTTGGGGGTCAGGAGGCAATCAGCCCCAGCATTTT
CDR3aa: CASSWGSGGNQPQHF

d_gene: .
j_gene: TRBJ2-7
v_gene: TRBV7-2
abundance: many
CDR3nt: TGTGCCAGCAGCTTAGAGCAGCTAGGACCTCAGTACTTC
CDR3aa: CASSLEQLGPQYF

d_gene: .
j_gene: TRBJ2-2
v_gene: TRBV4-1
abundance: many
CDR3nt: TGCGCCAGCAGCCAAGTTGAGGTCGGGATCGGGGAGCTGTTTTTT
CDR3aa: CASSQVEVGIGELFF

d_gene: .
j_gene: TRBJ1-1
v_gene: TRBV11-2
abundance: .
CDR3nt: TGTGCCAGCAGCTTATTGACAGGCGGAGCTTTCTTT
CDR3aa: CASSLLTGGAFF

d_gene: .
j_gene: TRBJ2-7
v_gene: TRBV7-8
abundance: .
CDR3nt: TGTGCCAGCAGCTCGGTGGGGGAGCAGTACTTC
CDR3aa: CASSSVGEQYF

d_gene: .
j_gene: TRBJ1-2
v_gene: TRBV19
abundance: few
CDR3nt: TGTGCCAGTAGTATGGGCCTGCGAATTAACTATGGCTACACCTTC
CDR3aa: CASSMGLRINYGYTF

d_gene: .
j_gene: TRBJ2-4
v_gene: TRBV30
abundance: many
CDR3nt: TGTGCCTGGAGTCTCGCCAAAAACATTCAGTACTTC
CDR3aa: CAWSLAKNIQYF

d_gene: .
j_gene: TRBJ2-5
v_gene: TRBV5-1
abundance: .
CDR3nt: TGCGCCAGCAGCTTGGCCGGTTTAGCGGAAGAGACCCAGTACTTC
CDR3aa: CASSLAGLAEETQYF

d_gene: .
j_gene: TRBJ1-1
v_gene: TRBV11-2
abundance: few
CDR3nt: TGTGCCAGCAGCAAGATTCACAGTGAAGCTTTCTTT
CDR3aa: CASSKIHSEAFF

d_gene: .
j_gene: TRBJ2-7
v_gene: TRBV6-5
abundance: many
CDR3nt: TGTGCCAGCAGTTCGGTGGACGACCCCTCCTACGAGCAGTACTTC
CDR3aa: CASSSVDDPSYEQYF

d_gene: .
j_gene: TRBJ1-1
v_gene: TRBV30
abundance: many
CDR3nt: TGTGCCTGGAGTGTAATCGGGGCTGAAGCTTTCTTT
CDR3aa: CAWSVIGAEAFF

d_gene: TRBD1
j_gene: TRBJ1-5
v_gene: TRBV20-1
abundance: many
CDR3nt: TGCAGTGCTAGGCCGACAGGGGGAGTCGTTCAGCCCCAGCATTTT
CDR3aa: CSARPTGGVVQPQHF

d_gene: TRBD2
j_gene: TRBJ2-7
v_gene: TRBV12-3/TRBV12-4
abundance: .
CDR3nt: TGTGCCAGCAGTTTACGGGCAGGGTGGGCTAGCGGGAGGGCCGTCTACGAGCAGTACTTC
CDR3aa: CASSLRAGWASGRAVYEQYF

d_gene: .
j_gene: TRBJ2-2
v_gene: TRBV9
abundance: many
CDR3nt: TGTGCCAGCAGCGTAGCAGGGAACACCGGGGAGCTGTTTTTT
CDR3aa: CASSVAGNTGELFF

d_gene: .
j_gene: TRBJ2-7
v_gene: TRBV29-1
abundance: .
CDR3nt: TGCAGCGTCTTAGGACAATTCTACGAGCAGTACTTC
CDR3aa: CSVLGQFYEQYF

d_gene: .
j_gene: TRBJ1-2
v_gene: TRBV4-2
abundance: many
CDR3nt: TGTGCCAGCAGCCAAGACAGAGGCAGGGAACGTGGCTACACCTTC
CDR3aa: CASSQDRGRERGYTF

d_gene: .
j_gene: TRBJ1-1
v_gene: TRBV12-3/TRBV12-4
abundance: many
CDR3nt: TGTGCCAGCAGTTTACACGGGAAAACTGAAGCTTTCTTT
CDR3aa: CASSLHGKTEAFF

d_gene: .
j_gene: TRBJ1-1
v_gene: TRBV6-5
abundance: .
CDR3nt: TGTGCCAGCAGTTACAGCTGGAACTCTGAAGCTTTCTTT
CDR3aa: CASSYSWNSEAFF

d_gene: TRBD1
j_gene: TRBJ1-5
v_gene: TRBV9
abundance: .
CDR3nt: TGTGCCAGCAACTCCGGGACAGGGAATCAGCCCCAGCATTTT
CDR3aa: CASNSGTGNQPQHF

d_gene: .
j_gene: TRBJ2-2
v_gene: TRBV11-3
abundance: many
CDR3nt: TGTGCCAGCAGCTTAGTTCTAAACGGGGAGCTGTTTTTT
CDR3aa: CASSLVLNGELFF

d_gene: .
j_gene: TRBJ1-5
v_gene: TRBV12-3/TRBV12-4
abundance: many
CDR3nt: TGTGCCAGCAGTTTGGTCGGGAGCAATCAGCCCCAGCATTTT
CDR3aa: CASSLVGSNQPQHF

d_gene: TRBD1
j_gene: TRBJ2-7
v_gene: TRBV6-1
abundance: many
CDR3nt: TGTGCCAGCAGTGGAGGGACAGTGGGGGCCTACGAGCAGTACTTC
CDR3aa: CASSGGTVGAYEQYF

d_gene: .
j_gene: TRBJ2-5
v_gene: TRBV12-3/TRBV12-4
abundance: many
CDR3nt: TGTGCCAGCAGCCTCACCCCCCCGATACAAGAGACCCAGTACTTC
CDR3aa: CASSLTPPIQETQYF

d_gene: .
j_gene: TRBJ1-2
v_gene: TRBV9
abundance: few
CDR3nt: TGTGCCAGCAGCCCCAACAGGCAGAGCTATGGCTACACCTTC
CDR3aa: CASSPNRQSYGYTF